Detailed here is one T cell receptor beta chain. Study processing details: Reference gene primers were amplified, and this amplification served to estimate nucleated cell counts. Assay used: immunoSEQ multiplex PCR; TCRdb lists only in-frame clones, some missing. V, J and clone size are those of that table, while D and trimming were read from the DNA. The sample yields 300,000 to 400,000 clones, 85% to 90% seen once. CDR1 and CDR2 from the germline V gene are SGHAT and FQNNGV. The CDR3 sequence is 14 residues long. Trimming removed 5 bases at V and 7 bases at J, with 12 bases between. This record comes from a study of blood T cell repertoires in COVID-19. Looking at the study overall: COVID-19 samples collected from the United States, Italy and Spain covered acute and convalescent phases.

This rearrangement joins TRBV11-2 to TRBJ1-6; maybe TRBD1 (5 bases). Sequenced: peripheral blood. The TCR sequence derives from a woman in her 30s with COVID-19, enrolled during active disease. As DNA, the CDR3 is TGTGCCAGCAGCCCCGACAGTGCGAATTCACCCCTCCACTTT. Its translation is CASSPDSANSPLHF.